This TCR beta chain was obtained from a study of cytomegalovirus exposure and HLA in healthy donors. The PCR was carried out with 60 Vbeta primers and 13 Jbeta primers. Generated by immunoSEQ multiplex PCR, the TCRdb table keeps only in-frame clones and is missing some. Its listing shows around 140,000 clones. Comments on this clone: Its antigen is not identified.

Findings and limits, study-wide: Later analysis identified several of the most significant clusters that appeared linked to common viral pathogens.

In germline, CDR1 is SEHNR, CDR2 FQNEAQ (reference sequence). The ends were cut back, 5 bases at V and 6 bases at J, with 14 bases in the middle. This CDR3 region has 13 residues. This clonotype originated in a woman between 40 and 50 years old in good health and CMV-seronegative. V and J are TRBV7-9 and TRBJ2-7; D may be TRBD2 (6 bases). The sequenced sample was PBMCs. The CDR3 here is CASSGTDYAEQYF. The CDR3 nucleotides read TGTGCCAGCAGCGGTACGGACTATGCCGAGCAGTACTTC.